The clone carrying this TCR beta chain was detected ten times or more. The antigen remains unidentified. This sample was included in a study of T cells after yellow fever vaccination. On the study more broadly: SMART-Seq v4 Ultra Low Input handled preparation of low-cell-number fractions. Notes on the study in general: Relatively few clonotypes were ones that appeared in both CD4 and CD8 compartments. Peaking faster, on day 5 versus 15, the secondary response was nonetheless weaker. Re-detected after boosting: most primary clones, 96% of CD4 and roughly 90% of CD8.

MiXCR, run by TCRdb on the 5' RACE reads, gives a single entry per CDR3 protein. The sample has approximately 250,000 distinct CDR3 sequences, approximately 5.2% seen once. This CDR3 is built from 16 residues. The V and J ends lost 5 bases and 4 bases respectively, with 20 bases between them. Germline V gene sequence: CDR1 SGHAT, CDR2 FQNNGV. The material was CD4+ T cells sorted from PBMCs, obtained on the day of the yellow fever booster vaccination. The V and J genes are TRBV11-2 and TRBJ2-5, with D perhaps given as TRBD1 or TRBD2 (6 bases each). The TCR originated in a man aged 18 to 35 who received the YFV17D yellow fever vaccine. CDR3: CASSHQVRGRGETQYF. Here the CDR3 DNA reads TGTGCCAGCAGCCACCAGGTTCGGGGGCGCGGAGAGACCCAGTACTTC. Drawing the rest from reference TRBV11-2 and TRBJ2-5, the complete variable domain is EAGVAQSPRYKIIEKRQSVAFWCNPISGHATLYWYQQILGQGPKLLIQFQNNGVVDDSQLPKDRFSAERLKGVDSTLKIQPAKLEDSAVYLCASSHQVRGRGETQYFGPGTRLLVL.